These 15 T cell receptor beta chains were all obtained from the same sample, sequenced in a study of blood T cell repertoires in COVID-19. Assay: immunoSEQ multiplex PCR; the TCRdb copy retains only in-frame clones and omits some. The top ten clones hold around 7.5% of a sample with about 240,000 clones, 81% of them seen once. The sequencing input was peripheral blood. These receptor sequences come from an elderly woman with COVID-19, enrolled during active disease.

The DNA of the CDR3 is TGTGCCAGCTCCGAACTGGACAGGTCTTCCGGAAACACCATATATTTT. Residues: CASSELDRSSGNTIYF. The rearrangement links TRBV18 to TRBJ1-3; TRBD1 matches 7 bases. Germline CDR1 reads KGHSH; CDR2 reads LQKENI. This CDR3 region has 16 residues. The trim removed 6 bases at V and 4 bases at J, leaving 12 bases unmatched.

In DNA, the CDR3 is TGTGCCAGCAGCTTAGGCGGGGCGATCTCCTACGAGCAGTACTTC. Translation: CASSLGGAISYEQYF. The chain joins TRBV7-2 to TRBJ2-7; perhaps TRBD2 as D (6 bases). CDR1 SGHTA and CDR2 FQGNSA come from the germline V gene. This CDR3 comprises 15 residues. V was cut by 1 base and J by 0 bases, with 10 bases left in between.

This chain connects TRBV28 to TRBJ1-4; D perhaps matches TRBD1 (6 bases). Between the trimmed V and J ends, which lost 6 bases and 2 bases, there was a span of 16 bases. The CDR3 loop spans 16 amino acids. Germline V gives CDR1 MDHEN, CDR2 SYDVKM. CDR3 sequence: CASSYPGTRTNEKLFF. CDR3 DNA sequence: TGTGCCAGCAGCTACCCCGGGACACGGACTAATGAAAAACTGTTTTTT.

The chain uses TRBV7-2 and TRBJ2-2, with D possibly matching TRBD2 (7 bases). V lost 2 bases to trimming and J lost 5 bases, with 15 bases between them. Germline-derived CDR1 and CDR2 are SGHTA and FQGNSA. The CDR3 is 16 residues long. The CDR3 region is CASSLTGRGTTGELFF. Here the CDR3 DNA reads TGTGCCAGCAGCTTAACAGGGAGGGGAACAACCGGGGAGCTGTTTTTT.

The gene calls are TRBV5-1 and TRBJ1-2; D is unresolved. Looked up from germline, CDR1 is SGHRS and CDR2 is YFSETQ. Trimming removed 3 bases at V and 6 bases at J, with 6 bases between. The CDR3 has 11 residues. In DNA form, the CDR3 reads TGCGCCAGCAGCTCTCTCCATGGCTACACCTTC. It is translated as CASSSLHGYTF.

The gene calls are TRBV10-3 and TRBJ1-5, with unresolved D. Germline lookup yields CDR1 ENHRY and CDR2 SYGVKD. The CDR3 sequence is 13 residues long. The germline V and J ends were trimmed by 3 bases and 11 bases, with 14 bases remaining between them. This CDR3 is CAISDGRARAQHF. CDR3 nucleotide sequence: TGTGCCATCAGTGACGGGAGGGCCCGGGCCCAGCATTTT.

For this clone: A read error may account for a junction end that differs from germline. The chain carries TRBV7-3 and TRBJ1-1, with D tentatively TRBD1 (5 bases). The CDR3 length is 14 residues. Germline lookup yields CDR1 SGHTA and CDR2 FQGTGA. DNA for the CDR3: TGTGCCAGCAGCATAACCCGGGACTCCCCTGAAGCTTTCTTT. This codes for CASSITRDSPEAFF.

V usage is TRBV12-3 or TRBV12-4 and J usage is TRBJ2-4; 7 bases are shared with TRBD1. This CDR3 contains 13 residues. The V and J ends lost 6 bases and 7 bases, in that order; junction bases with no gene match: 6. As DNA, the CDR3 is TGTGCCAGCAGCCTGACAGGGTCGAACATTCAGTACTTC. It encodes CASSLTGSNIQYF.

The rearrangement joins TRBV6-1 to TRBJ1-1, with D unresolved. V dropped 3 bases and J dropped 5 bases, with 10 bases sitting between them. This CDR3 comprises 13 residues. Germline V lookup: CDR1 MNHNS, CDR2 SASEGT. This chain's CDR3 is CASSDRRGTEAFF. CDR3 bases: TGTGCCAGCAGTGATAGACGGGGAACTGAAGCTTTCTTT.

Worth noting for this clone: This sample also contains other DNA sequences that code for the same CDR3. V gene TRBV9 combines with J gene TRBJ2-3, with D perhaps matching TRBD2 (5 bases). V was shortened by 0 bases and J by 3 bases, with 14 bases between the two germline ends. Germline V gene sequence: CDR1 SGDLS, CDR2 YYNGEE. The CDR3 runs to 16 residues. The CDR3: CASSVGEGLRTDTQYF. Here the CDR3 DNA reads TGTGCCAGCAGCGTAGGGGAAGGACTCCGGACAGATACGCAGTATTTT.

This clone has only a few counts. The rearrangement uses TRBV6-5 and TRBJ1-2, with TRBD1 matching over 8 bases. With V trimmed by 6 bases and J by 5 bases, 11 bases remained unmatched. Germline V gene data show CDR1 as MNHEY and CDR2 as SVGAGI. The CDR3 has 15 residues. The CDR3 DNA reads as TGTGCCAGCAGACCCCCGGGACAGGCCCGTTATGGCTACACCTTC. The encoded protein is CASRPPGQARYGYTF.

The V and J genes are TRBV5-1 and TRBJ2-3; 10 nucleotides align to TRBD2. Germline-derived CDR1 and CDR2 are SGHRS and YFSETQ. There are 14 residues in the CDR3. Germline trimming cut 7 bases from V and 2 bases from J; bases unmatched to any gene: 4. The chain's CDR3 is CASQSGRATDTQYF. The CDR3 DNA reads TGCGCCAGCCAAAGCGGGAGGGCCACAGATACGCAGTATTTT.

The chain carries TRBV29-1 and TRBJ1-3; D is unresolved. Germline V gene sequence: CDR1 SQVTM, CDR2 ANQGSEA. V lost 5 bases, J lost 1 base, and 6 bases lay in between. The CDR3 is 12 residues long. As DNA, the CDR3 is TGCAGCGTTCGGGAATCTGGAAACACCATATATTTT. This codes for CSVRESGNTIYF.

Regarding this clone: One end of the junction varies from germline; a read error may be responsible. The chain is built from TRBV2 and TRBJ2-7; 7 nucleotides line up with TRBD2. The CDR3 sequence is 10 residues long. Germline V gives CDR1 SNHLY, CDR2 FYNNEI. CDR3 nucleotide sequence: TGTGCCAGCAGTACCCTGACTAGCCACTTC. Its protein product is CASSTLTSHF.

A few counts support this clone. CDR3 DNA sequence: TGTGCCAGCAGCCGGGCCGGGACAGGGATCTCGAATGAGCAGTTCTTC. The encoded protein is CASSRAGTGISNEQFF. The chain couples TRBV7-2 to TRBJ2-1; the match to TRBD1 covers 9 bases. The CDR3 totals 16 residues. The germline CDR1 and CDR2 sequences are SGHTA and FQGNSA. V was pared by 5 bases and J by 7 bases, with 12 bases of the junction left unmatched.